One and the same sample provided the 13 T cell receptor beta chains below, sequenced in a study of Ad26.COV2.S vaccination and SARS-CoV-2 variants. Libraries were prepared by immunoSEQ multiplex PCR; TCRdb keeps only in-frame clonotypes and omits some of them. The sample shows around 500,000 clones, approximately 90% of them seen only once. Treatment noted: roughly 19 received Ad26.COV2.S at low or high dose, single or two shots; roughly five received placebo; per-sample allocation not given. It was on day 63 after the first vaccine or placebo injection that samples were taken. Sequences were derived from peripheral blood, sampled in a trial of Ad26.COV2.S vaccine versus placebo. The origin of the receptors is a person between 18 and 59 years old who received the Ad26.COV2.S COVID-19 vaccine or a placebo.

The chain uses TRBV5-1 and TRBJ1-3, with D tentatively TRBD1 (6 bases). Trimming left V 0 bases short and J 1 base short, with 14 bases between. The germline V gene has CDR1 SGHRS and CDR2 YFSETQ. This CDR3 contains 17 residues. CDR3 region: CASSLGQGFVSGNTIYF. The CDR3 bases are TGCGCCAGCAGCTTGGGCCAGGGGTTCGTTTCTGGAAACACCATATATTTT. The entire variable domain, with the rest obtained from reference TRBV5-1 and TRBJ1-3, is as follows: KAGVTQTPRYLIKTRGQQVTLSCSPISGHRSVSWYQQTPGQGLQFLFEYFSETQRNKGNFPGRFSGRQFSNSRSEMNVSTLELGDSALYLCASSLGQGFVSGNTIYFGEGSWLTVV.

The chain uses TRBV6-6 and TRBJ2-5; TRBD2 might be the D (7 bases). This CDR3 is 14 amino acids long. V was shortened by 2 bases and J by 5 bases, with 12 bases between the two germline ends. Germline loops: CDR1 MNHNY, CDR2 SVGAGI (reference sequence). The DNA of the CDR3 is TGTGCCAGCAGTTACGGGGGGGCCTCGGAGACCCAGTACTTC. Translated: CASSYGGASETQYF.

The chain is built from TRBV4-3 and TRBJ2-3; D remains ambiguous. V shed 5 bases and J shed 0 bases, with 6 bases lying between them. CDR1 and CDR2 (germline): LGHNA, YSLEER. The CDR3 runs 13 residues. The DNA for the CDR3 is TGCGCCAGCAGCACTGCGAGCACAGATACGCAGTATTTT. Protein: CASSTASTDTQYF.

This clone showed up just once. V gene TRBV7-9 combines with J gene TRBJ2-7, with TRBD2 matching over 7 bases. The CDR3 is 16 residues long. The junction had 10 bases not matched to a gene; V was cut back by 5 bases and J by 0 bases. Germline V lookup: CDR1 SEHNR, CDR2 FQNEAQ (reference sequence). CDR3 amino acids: CASSPPLAVSSYEQYF. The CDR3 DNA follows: TGTGCCAGCAGCCCGCCCCTAGCGGTAAGCTCCTACGAGCAGTACTTC.

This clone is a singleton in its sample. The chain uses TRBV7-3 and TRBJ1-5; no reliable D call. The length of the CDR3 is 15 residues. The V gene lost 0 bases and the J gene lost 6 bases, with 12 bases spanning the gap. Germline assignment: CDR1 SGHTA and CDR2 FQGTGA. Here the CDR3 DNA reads TGTGCCAGCAGCTTAACGGTGGAGGGTTGTCAGCCCCAGCATTTT. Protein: CASSLTVEGCQPQHF.

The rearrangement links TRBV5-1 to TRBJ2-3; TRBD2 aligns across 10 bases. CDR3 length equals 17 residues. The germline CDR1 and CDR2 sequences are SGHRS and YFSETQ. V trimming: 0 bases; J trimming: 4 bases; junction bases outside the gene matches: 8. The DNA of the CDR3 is TGCGCCAGCAGCTTGGCCCCCCTAGCGGGGGTCTCAGATACGCAGTATTTT. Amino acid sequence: CASSLAPLAGVSDTQYF.

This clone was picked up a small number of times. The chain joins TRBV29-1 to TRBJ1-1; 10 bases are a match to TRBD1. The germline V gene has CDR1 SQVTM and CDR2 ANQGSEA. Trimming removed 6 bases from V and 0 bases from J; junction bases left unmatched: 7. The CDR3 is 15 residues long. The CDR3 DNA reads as TGCAGCGTCGTCCCGGGACAGGGGTTGAACACTGAAGCTTTCTTT. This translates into CSVVPGQGLNTEAFF.

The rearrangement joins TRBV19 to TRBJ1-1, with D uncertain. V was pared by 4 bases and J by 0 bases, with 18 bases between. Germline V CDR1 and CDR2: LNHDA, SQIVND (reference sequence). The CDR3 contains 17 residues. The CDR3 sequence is CASSTRRRQFMNTEAFF. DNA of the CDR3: TGTGCCAGTAGTACGAGGAGGAGGCAGTTCATGAACACTGAAGCTTTCTTT.

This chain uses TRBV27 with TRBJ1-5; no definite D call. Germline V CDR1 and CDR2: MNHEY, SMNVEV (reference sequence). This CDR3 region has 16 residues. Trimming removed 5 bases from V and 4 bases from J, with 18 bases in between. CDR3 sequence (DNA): TGTGCCAGCAGTCTAAAGGGATCCAGCTTAAATCAGCCCCAGCATTTT. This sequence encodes CASSLKGSSLNQPQHF.

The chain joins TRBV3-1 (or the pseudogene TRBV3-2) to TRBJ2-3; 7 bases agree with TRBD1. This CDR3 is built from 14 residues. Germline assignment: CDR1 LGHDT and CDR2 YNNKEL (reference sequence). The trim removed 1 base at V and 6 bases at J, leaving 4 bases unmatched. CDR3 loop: CASSQVGQKDTQYF. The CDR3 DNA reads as TGTGCCAGCAGCCAAGTGGGACAGAAGGATACGCAGTATTTT.

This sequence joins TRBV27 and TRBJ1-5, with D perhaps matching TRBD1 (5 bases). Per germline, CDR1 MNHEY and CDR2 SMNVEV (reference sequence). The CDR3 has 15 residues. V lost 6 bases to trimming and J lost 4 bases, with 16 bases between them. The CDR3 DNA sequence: TGTGCCAGCAGAGTCGCAGGGAACGCTAATCAGCCCCAGCATTTT. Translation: CASRVAGNANQPQHF.

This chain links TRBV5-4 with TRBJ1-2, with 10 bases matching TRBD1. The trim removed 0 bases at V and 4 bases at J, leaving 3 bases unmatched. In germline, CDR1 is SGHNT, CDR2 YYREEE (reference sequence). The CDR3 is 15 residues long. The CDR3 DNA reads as TGTGCCAGCAGCTTGGGGGACAGGGGTGGCTATGGCTACACCTTC. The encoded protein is CASSLGDRGGYGYTF.

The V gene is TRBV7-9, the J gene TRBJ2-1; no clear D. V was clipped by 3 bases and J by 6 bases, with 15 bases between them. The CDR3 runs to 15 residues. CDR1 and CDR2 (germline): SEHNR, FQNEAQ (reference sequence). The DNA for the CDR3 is TGTGCCAGCAGCTTGTGGATGGGTGGTAGCAATGAGCAGTTCTTC. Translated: CASSLWMGGSNEQFF.